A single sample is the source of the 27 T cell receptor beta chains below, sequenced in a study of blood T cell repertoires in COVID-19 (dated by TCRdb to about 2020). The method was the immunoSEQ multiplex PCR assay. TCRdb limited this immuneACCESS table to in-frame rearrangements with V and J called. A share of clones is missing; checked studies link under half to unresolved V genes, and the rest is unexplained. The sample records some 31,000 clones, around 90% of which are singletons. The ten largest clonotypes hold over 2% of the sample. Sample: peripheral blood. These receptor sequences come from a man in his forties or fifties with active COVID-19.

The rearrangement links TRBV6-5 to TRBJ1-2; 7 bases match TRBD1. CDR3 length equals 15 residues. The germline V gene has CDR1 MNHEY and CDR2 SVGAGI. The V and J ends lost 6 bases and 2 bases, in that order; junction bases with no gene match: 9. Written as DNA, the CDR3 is TGTGCCAGCAGCGATTACAGGGGCGGCAACTATGGCTACACCTTC. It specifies CASSDYRGGNYGYTF.

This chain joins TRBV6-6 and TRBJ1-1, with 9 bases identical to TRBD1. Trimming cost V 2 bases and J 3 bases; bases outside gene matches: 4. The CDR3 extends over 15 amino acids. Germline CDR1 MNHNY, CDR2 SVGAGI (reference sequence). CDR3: CASSYRTGADTEAFF. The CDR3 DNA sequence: TGTGCCAGCAGTTACCGGACAGGGGCGGACACTGAAGCTTTCTTT.

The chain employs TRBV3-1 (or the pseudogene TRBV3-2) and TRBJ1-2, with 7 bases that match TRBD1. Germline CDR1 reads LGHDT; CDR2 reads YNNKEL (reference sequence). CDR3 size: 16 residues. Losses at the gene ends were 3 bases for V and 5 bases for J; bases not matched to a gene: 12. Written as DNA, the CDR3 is TGTGCCAGCAGCCATCTCCTCAGGGGGTCAGGGTATGGCTACACCTTC. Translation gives CASSHLLRGSGYGYTF.

The CDR3 region has the DNA TGTGCCAGCAGTGAAGCTCCCCTCCCCAGGGCAGGCGACGAGCAGTACTTC. Translation: CASSEAPLPRAGDEQYF. The chain is built from TRBV2 and TRBJ2-7, with D possibly TRBD1 on 5 matching bases. Germline V gene data show CDR1 as SNHLY and CDR2 as FYNNEI. Trimming stripped 0 bases from V and 5 bases from J, with 20 bases between. The CDR3 loop spans 17 amino acids.

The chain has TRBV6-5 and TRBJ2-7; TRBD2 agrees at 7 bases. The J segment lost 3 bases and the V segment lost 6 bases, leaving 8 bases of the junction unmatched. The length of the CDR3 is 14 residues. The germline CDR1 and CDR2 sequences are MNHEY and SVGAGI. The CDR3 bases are TGTGCCAGCAGCAGCGGGACCTACCTCTACGAGCAGTACTTC. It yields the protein CASSSGTYLYEQYF.

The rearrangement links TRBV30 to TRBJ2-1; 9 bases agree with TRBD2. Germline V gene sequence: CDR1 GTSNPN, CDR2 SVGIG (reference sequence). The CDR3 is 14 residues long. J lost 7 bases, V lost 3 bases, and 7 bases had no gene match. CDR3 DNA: TGTGCCTGGAGGGGTAGCGGGAGAGGTAATGAGCAGTTCTTC. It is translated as CAWRGSGRGNEQFF.

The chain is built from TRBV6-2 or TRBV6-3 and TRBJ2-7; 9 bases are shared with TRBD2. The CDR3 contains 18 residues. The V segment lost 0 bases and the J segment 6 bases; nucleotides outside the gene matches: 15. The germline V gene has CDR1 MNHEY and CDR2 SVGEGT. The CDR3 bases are TGTGCCAGCAGTTACTCACGCGCCGGAGTAGCGGGAGCGGGCGAGCAGTACTTC. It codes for CASSYSRAGVAGAGEQYF.

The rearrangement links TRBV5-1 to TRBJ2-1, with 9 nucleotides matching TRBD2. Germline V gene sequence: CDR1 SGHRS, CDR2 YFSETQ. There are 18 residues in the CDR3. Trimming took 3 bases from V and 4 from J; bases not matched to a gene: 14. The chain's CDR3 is CASSSLSPGLAQYNEQFF. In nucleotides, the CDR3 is TGCGCCAGCAGCTCCCTCTCGCCGGGACTAGCCCAATACAATGAGCAGTTCTTC. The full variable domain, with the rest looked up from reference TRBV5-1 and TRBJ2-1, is KAGVTQTPRYLIKTRGQQVTLSCSPISGHRSVSWYQQTPGQGLQFLFEYFSETQRNKGNFPGRFSGRQFSNSRSEMNVSTLELGDSALYLCASSSLSPGLAQYNEQFFGPGTRLTVL.

CDR3 loop: CASSLVGLAGANVLTF. The CDR3 nucleotides are TGTGCCAGCAGCTTGGTCGGTCTAGCTGGGGCCAACGTCCTGACTTTC. This chain joins TRBV5-6 and TRBJ2-6; no clear D. Trimming pared 0 bases from V and 2 bases from J, leaving 9 bases between. CDR1 is SGHDT and CDR2 is YYEEEE in the germline V gene. The CDR3 is made up of 16 amino acids.

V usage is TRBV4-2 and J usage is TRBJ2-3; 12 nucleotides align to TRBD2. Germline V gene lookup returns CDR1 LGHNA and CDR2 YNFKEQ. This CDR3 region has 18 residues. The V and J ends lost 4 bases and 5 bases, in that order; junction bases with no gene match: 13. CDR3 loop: CASSLQVRLAGEQDTQYF. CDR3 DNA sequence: TGTGCCAGCAGCCTTCAAGTAAGACTAGCGGGGGAACAAGATACGCAGTATTTT.

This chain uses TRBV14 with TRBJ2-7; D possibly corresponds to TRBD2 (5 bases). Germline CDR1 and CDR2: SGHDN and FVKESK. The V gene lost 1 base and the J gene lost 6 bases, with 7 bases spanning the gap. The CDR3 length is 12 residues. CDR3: CASSQVRGEQYF. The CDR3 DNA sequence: TGTGCCAGCAGCCAAGTCCGGGGCGAGCAGTACTTC.

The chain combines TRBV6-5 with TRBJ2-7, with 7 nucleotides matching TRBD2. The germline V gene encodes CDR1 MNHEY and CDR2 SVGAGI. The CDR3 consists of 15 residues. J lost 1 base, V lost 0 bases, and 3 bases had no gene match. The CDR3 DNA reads TGTGCCAGCAGTTACTCGAGCGGGGAGTCCTACGAGCAGTACTTC. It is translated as CASSYSSGESYEQYF.

CDR3 sequence: CASSQGSGTGDSPLHF. DNA for the CDR3: TGTGCCAGCAGCCAAGGTTCCGGGACAGGGGATTCACCCCTCCACTTT. This chain connects TRBV14 to TRBJ1-6; 10 bases line up with TRBD1. V was pared by 1 base and J by 8 bases, with 5 bases of the junction left unmatched. Germline V gene lookup returns CDR1 SGHDN and CDR2 FVKESK. This CDR3 has 16 amino acids.

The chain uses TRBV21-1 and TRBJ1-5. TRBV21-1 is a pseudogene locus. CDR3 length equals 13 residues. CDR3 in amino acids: CASSGPAAQPQHF. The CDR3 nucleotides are TGTGCCAGCAGCGGCCCGGCGGCCCAGCCCCAGCATTTT.

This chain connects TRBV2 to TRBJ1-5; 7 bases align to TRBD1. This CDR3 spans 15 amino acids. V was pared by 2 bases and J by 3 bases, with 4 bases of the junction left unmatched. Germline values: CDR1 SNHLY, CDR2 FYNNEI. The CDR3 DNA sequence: TGTGCCAGCAGTGAAAGGACAGGTACCAATCAGCCCCAGCATTTT. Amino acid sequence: CASSERTGTNQPQHF.

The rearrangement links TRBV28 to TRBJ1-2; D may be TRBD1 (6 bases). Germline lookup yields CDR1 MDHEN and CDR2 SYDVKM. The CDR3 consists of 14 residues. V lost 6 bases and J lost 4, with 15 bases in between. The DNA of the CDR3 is TGTGCCAGCAGCCAGGGGCGAGGTACCTATGGCTACACCTTC. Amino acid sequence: CASSQGRGTYGYTF.

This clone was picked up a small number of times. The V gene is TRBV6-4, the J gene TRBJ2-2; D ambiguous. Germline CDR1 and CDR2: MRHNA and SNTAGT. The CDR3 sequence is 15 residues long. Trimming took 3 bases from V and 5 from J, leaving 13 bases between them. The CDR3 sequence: CASSDLAKSTGELFF. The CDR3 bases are TGTGCCAGCAGTGATCTTGCTAAATCTACCGGGGAGCTGTTTTTT.

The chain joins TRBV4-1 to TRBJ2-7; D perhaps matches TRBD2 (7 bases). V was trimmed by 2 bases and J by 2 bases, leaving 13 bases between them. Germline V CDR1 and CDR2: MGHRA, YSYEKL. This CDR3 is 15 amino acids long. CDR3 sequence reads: CASSQPTGRAYEQYF. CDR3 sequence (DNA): TGCGCCAGCAGCCAACCCACAGGGAGGGCCTACGAGCAGTACTTC.

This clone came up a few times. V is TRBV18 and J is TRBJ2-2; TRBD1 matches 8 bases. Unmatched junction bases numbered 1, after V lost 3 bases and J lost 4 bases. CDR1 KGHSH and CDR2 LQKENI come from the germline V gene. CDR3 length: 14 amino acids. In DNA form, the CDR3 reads TGTGCCAGCTCACCCCAGGGGGCCACCGGGGAGCTGTTTTTT. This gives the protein CASSPQGATGELFF.

For the CDR3, the DNA is TGTGCCAGCAGTTATTATTGGGAGACTGACACCGGGGAGCTGTTTTTT. Encoded protein: CASSYYWETDTGELFF. The gene calls are TRBV6-5 and TRBJ2-2; tentative D call: TRBD2 (5 bases). The CDR3 totals 16 residues. Trimming took 3 bases from V and 3 from J, leaving 14 bases between them. Germline V gene data show CDR1 as MNHEY and CDR2 as SVGAGI.

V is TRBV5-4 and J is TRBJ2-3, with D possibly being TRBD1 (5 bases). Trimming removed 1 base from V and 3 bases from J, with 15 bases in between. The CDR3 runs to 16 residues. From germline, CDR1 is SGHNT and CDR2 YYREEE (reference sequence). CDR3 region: CASSLILGVETDTQYF. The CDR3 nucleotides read TGTGCCAGCAGCTTGATTCTAGGGGTCGAGACAGATACGCAGTATTTT.

This CDR3 is CASSYQAGRAYEQYF. The CDR3 DNA is TGTGCCAGCAGTTACCAGGCAGGGAGGGCCTACGAGCAGTACTTC. This chain connects TRBV6-5 to TRBJ2-7, with TRBD2 identical over 7 bases. The V segment lost 2 bases and the J segment 2 bases; nucleotides outside the gene matches: 6. This CDR3 has 15 residues. CDR1 and CDR2 (germline): MNHEY, SVGAGI.

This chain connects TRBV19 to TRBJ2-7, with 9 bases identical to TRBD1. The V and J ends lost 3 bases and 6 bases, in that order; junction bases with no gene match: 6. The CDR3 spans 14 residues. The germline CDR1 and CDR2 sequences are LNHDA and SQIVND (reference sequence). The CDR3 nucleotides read TGTGCCAGTAGTATTGGGACAGGGTCTCGCGAGCAGTACTTC. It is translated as CASSIGTGSREQYF.

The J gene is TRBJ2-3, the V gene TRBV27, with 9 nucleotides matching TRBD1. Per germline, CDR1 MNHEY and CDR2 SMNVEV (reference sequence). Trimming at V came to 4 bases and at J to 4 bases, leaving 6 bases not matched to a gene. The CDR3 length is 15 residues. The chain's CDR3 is CASSSPGQGADTQYF. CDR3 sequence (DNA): TGTGCCAGCAGTTCCCCGGGACAGGGTGCAGATACGCAGTATTTT.

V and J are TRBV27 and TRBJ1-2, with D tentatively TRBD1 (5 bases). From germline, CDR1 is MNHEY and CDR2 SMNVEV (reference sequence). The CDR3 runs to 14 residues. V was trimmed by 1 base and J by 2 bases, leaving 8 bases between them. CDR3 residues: CASSLYGGNYGYTF. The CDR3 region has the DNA TGTGCCAGCAGTTTATACGGGGGGAACTATGGCTACACCTTC.

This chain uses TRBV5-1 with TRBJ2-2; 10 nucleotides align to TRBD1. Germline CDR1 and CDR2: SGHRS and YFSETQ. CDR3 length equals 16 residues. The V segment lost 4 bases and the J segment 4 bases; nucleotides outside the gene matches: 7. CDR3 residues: CASSPGRTGGTGELFF. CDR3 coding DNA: TGCGCCAGCAGCCCCGGGCGGACAGGGGGCACCGGGGAGCTGTTTTTT.

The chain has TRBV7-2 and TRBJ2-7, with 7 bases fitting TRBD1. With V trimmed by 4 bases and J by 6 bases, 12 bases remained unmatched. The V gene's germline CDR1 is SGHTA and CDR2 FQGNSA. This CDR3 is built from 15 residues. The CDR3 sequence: CASSSLGQPLSEQYF. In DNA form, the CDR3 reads TGTGCCAGCAGCTCCCTGGGACAGCCTCTTAGCGAGCAGTACTTC.